The 6 T cell receptor beta chains below come from one sample, sequenced in a study of T-cell reconstitution after alpha-beta-depleted transplantation in children. This sample's TCRbeta library carried unique molecular identifier barcodes. TCRdb re-derived calls from the PCR reads in MiXCR, one entry per CDR3 protein. Among 640,000 or so distinct CDR3 sequences, about 15% were seen once, and the ten largest hold 0.8% to 1.1%. The source material was PBMCs from the stem cell graft donor, sampled from the stem cell graft. The receptors shown here come from a human donor who donated a stem cell graft to a child with acute myeloid leukemia.

This clonotype was counted at least ten times. The genes are TRBV20-1 and TRBJ2-3; no reliable D call. Germline V gene data show CDR1 as DFQATT and CDR2 as SNEGSKA (reference sequence). The CDR3 spans 11 residues. V was trimmed by 6 bases and J by 4 bases, leaving 8 bases between them. The DNA of the CDR3 is TGCAGTGCCAAGTTCGCAGATACGCAGTATTTT. Amino acid sequence: CSAKFADTQYF.

Ten or more counts support this clonotype. The chain is built from TRBV20-1 and TRBJ2-1, with 8 nucleotides matching TRBD2. Per the germline V gene, CDR1 is DFQATT and CDR2 is SNEGSKA (reference sequence). CDR3 length: 15 amino acids. Trimming at V came to 1 base and at J to 0 bases, leaving 2 bases not matched to a gene. CDR3 sequence: CSARVSGSSYNEQFF. The CDR3 DNA follows: TGCAGTGCTAGAGTGAGCGGGAGCTCCTACAATGAGCAGTTCTTC.

The chain joins TRBV6-2 or TRBV6-3 to TRBJ1-5; D unresolved. The ends were cut back, 0 bases at V and 6 bases at J, with 9 bases in the middle. The CDR3 has 14 residues. CDR1 MNHEY and CDR2 SVGEGT come from the germline V gene. CDR3 in DNA: TGTGCCAGCAGTTACTCGAATCTGGTTCAGCCCCAGCATTTT. This codes for CASSYSNLVQPQHF.

This clonotype occurred many times. The CDR3 spells CSVVQGATYVTEAFF. The CDR3 coding sequence is TGCAGCGTTGTGCAGGGAGCCACGTACGTCACTGAAGCTTTCTTT. The chain links TRBV29-1 to TRBJ1-1, with D tentatively TRBD1 (5 bases). CDR3 length: 15 amino acids. Germline assignment: CDR1 SQVTM and CDR2 ANQGSEA. The V end was cut by 4 bases, the J end by 4 bases, with 19 bases between.

In this sample, this clonotype turned up a few times. CDR3 in amino acids: CASSLAGETTEAFF. DNA of the CDR3: TGTGCCAGCAGCTTAGCAGGAGAAACCACTGAAGCTTTCTTT. The rearrangement uses TRBV7-9 and TRBJ1-1; unclear D gene. This CDR3 has 14 amino acids. The germline V and J ends were trimmed by 0 bases and 4 bases, with 9 bases remaining between them. The germline gives CDR1 SEHNR, CDR2 FQNEAQ (reference sequence). The whole variable domain, remainder taken from reference TRBV7-9 and TRBJ1-1, is DTGVSQNPRHKITKRGQNVTFRCDPISEHNRLYWYRQTLGQGPEFLTYFQNEAQLEKSRLLSDRFSAERPKGSFSTLEIQRTEQGDSAMYLCASSLAGETTEAFFGQGTRLTVV.

This clonotype was picked up a small number of times. The chain combines TRBV7-2 with TRBJ2-7; 9 positions match TRBD1. V lost 5 bases and J lost 3; bases outside the gene matches: 11. This CDR3 contains 16 residues. Germline lookup yields CDR1 SGHTA and CDR2 FQGNSA. CDR3 bases: TGTGCCAGCAGCCCTAGCCGGGACAGGGTGATCTACGAGCAGTACTTC. Its protein product is CASSPSRDRVIYEQYF.